These 11 T cell receptor beta chains were all obtained from the same sample, sequenced in a study of T cell responses to AZD1222 COVID-19 vaccine. Profiled with immunoSEQ multiplex PCR; TCRdb holds only in-frame clones, not every one. This sample has about 180,000 clones, with roughly nine tenths found just once. Sample: peripheral blood, taken on day 0 of AZD1222 vaccination. All receptors derive from an adult in good health.

This clone appeared a few times. V and J are TRBV5-1 and TRBJ1-3, with a weak D call TRBD1 (5 bases). The germline V gene encodes CDR1 SGHRS and CDR2 YFSETQ. The CDR3 totals 17 residues. Trimming pared 0 bases from V and 2 bases from J, leaving 15 bases between. CDR3 in amino acids: CASSLAPGRDTGNTIYF. In DNA, the CDR3 is TGCGCCAGCAGCTTGGCCCCAGGGCGAGATACTGGAAACACCATATATTTT.

The genes are TRBV30 and TRBJ2-2; a possible D gene is TRBD2 (5 bases). This CDR3 has 14 amino acids. The ends were cut back, 0 bases at V and 6 bases at J, with 11 bases in the middle. Germline values: CDR1 GTSNPN, CDR2 SVGIG (reference sequence). The CDR3 region is CAWSVDSGAGELFF. CDR3 nucleotide sequence: TGTGCCTGGAGTGTAGACTCCGGGGCCGGGGAGCTGTTTTTT.

The chain couples TRBV19 to TRBJ2-7; weak D call: TRBD1 (6 bases). Trimming shortened V by 6 bases and J by 3 bases, and 15 bases separated the two germline ends. This CDR3 is 14 amino acids long. CDR1 and CDR2 (germline): LNHDA, SQIVND (reference sequence). The CDR3 coding sequence is TGTGCCAGTAGCCCGAACAGGGATCTCTACGAGCAGTACTTC. Translating gives CASSPNRDLYEQYF.

The chain carries TRBV20-1 and TRBJ2-7; 9 bases match TRBD1. Germline CDR1 reads DFQATT; CDR2 reads SNEGSKA (reference sequence). With V trimmed by 3 bases and J by 2 bases, 5 bases remained unmatched. This CDR3 contains 14 residues. For the CDR3, the DNA is TGCAGTGCTAGTAAGGGGACAGGGCCCTACGAGCAGTACTTC. Protein product: CSASKGTGPYEQYF.

This sequence joins TRBV6-4 and TRBJ2-7; TRBD1 might be the D (6 bases). CDR3 length: 13 residues. Trimming removed 6 bases at V and 6 bases at J, with 15 bases between. Germline-derived CDR1 and CDR2 are MRHNA and SNTAGT. The CDR3 loop is CASRRDKFVEQYF. The CDR3, as DNA: TGTGCCAGCAGACGGGACAAATTCGTCGAGCAGTACTTC.

This clone was seen just once. J is TRBJ1-3 and V is TRBV6-5; no reliable D call. Trimming removed 2 bases at V and 1 base at J, with 9 bases between. The length of the CDR3 is 15 residues. CDR1 is MNHEY, CDR2 SVGAGI, per germline. The CDR3 spells CASSYLPGSGNTIYF. For the CDR3, the DNA is TGTGCCAGCAGTTACCTCCCGGGATCTGGAAACACCATATATTTT.

CDR3 sequence reads: CASSIGAADSYEQYF. The DNA of the CDR3 is TGTGCCAGTAGTATAGGGGCGGCCGACTCCTACGAGCAGTACTTC. The chain joins TRBV19 to TRBJ2-7; D uncertain. In germline, CDR1 is LNHDA, CDR2 SQIVND (reference sequence). V shed 1 base and J shed 0 bases, with 10 bases lying between them. The CDR3 is 15 residues long. The variable domain in full, with the rest retrieved from reference TRBV19 and TRBJ2-7, is DGGITQSPKYLFRKEGQNVTLSCEQNLNHDAMYWYRQDPGQGLRLIYYSQIVNDFQKGDIAEGYSVSREKKESFPLTVTSAQKNPTAFYLCASSIGAADSYEQYFGPGTRLTVT.

J is TRBJ1-5 and V is TRBV11-3, with D possibly being TRBD1 (5 bases). The CDR3 sequence is 15 residues long. CDR1 is SGHNT, CDR2 YENEEA, per germline. Deletions cut 4 bases from V and 7 bases from J, with 17 bases between. The CDR3 loop reads CASSSPLGGGQPQHF. The CDR3 DNA sequence: TGTGCCAGCAGCTCACCCCTTGGGGGGGGGCAGCCCCAGCATTTT.

The rearrangement uses TRBV7-9 and TRBJ2-7, with TRBD1 as a possible D gene (6 bases). Germline lookup yields CDR1 SEHNR and CDR2 FQNEAQ (reference sequence). This CDR3 region has 15 residues. The V and J ends lost 4 bases and 3 bases respectively, with 16 bases between them. CDR3: CASSSTGTSFYEQYF. The CDR3, as DNA: TGTGCCAGCAGCTCAACCGGGACATCCTTCTACGAGCAGTACTTC.

At least ten counts were recorded for this clone. The V and J genes are TRBV27 and TRBJ2-7; 7 nucleotides line up with TRBD2. The CDR3 covers 14 residues. The V gene end was trimmed by 5 bases and the J gene end by 2 bases; junction bases not matched to a gene: 6. Germline V gene lookup returns CDR1 MNHEY and CDR2 SMNVEV (reference sequence). The CDR3 DNA follows: TGTGCCAGCAGTCCGACTAGCTCGCCCTACGAGCAGTACTTC. This encodes CASSPTSSPYEQYF.

This rearrangement joins TRBV6-5 to TRBJ1-2; D is undetermined. The germline gives CDR1 MNHEY, CDR2 SVGAGI. V shed 6 bases and J shed 8 bases, with 10 bases lying between them. This CDR3 has 11 amino acids. The CDR3 here is CASSPGRGYTF. The CDR3 coding sequence is TGTGCCAGCAGCCCCGGACGGGGCTACACCTTC.